Below are 27 T cell receptor beta chains sequenced from a single sample in a study of T cell changes during pregnancy in multiple sclerosis. The method was immunoSEQ multiplex PCR; TCRdb's version includes in-frame clones alone and lacks a portion of them. Of about 86,000 clones listed, 75% to 95% are singletons. This sample comprised peripheral blood, obtained in the first trimester of pregnancy. These receptors all come from a female donor in good health, enrolled as a control in a pregnancy study.

The rearrangement uses TRBV28 and TRBJ1-2; 9 bases fit TRBD1. CDR1 is MDHEN, CDR2 SYDVKM, per germline. The trim removed 8 bases at V and 4 bases at J, leaving 17 bases unmatched. This CDR3 spans 17 amino acids. CDR3 DNA sequence: TGTGCCAGCCATTTGGGTAGGAGAGGACAGGGGACCTATGGCTACACCTTC. Amino acid sequence: CASHLGRRGQGTYGYTF.

The V gene is TRBV18, the J gene TRBJ1-4; no reliable D call. CDR1 is KGHSH and CDR2 is LQKENI in the germline V gene. The CDR3 extends over 16 amino acids. V lost 5 bases, J lost 5 bases, and 18 bases lay in between. The CDR3 region is CASSSHPINQNEKLFF. The DNA of the CDR3 is TGTGCCAGCTCATCCCACCCAATAAACCAGAATGAAAAACTGTTTTTT. The whole variable domain, filled in from reference TRBV18 and TRBJ1-4, reads NAGVMQNPRHLVRRRGQEARLRCSPMKGHSHVYWYRQLPEEGLKFMVYLQKENIIDESGMPKERFSAEFPKEGPSILRIQQVVRGDSAAYFCASSSHPINQNEKLFFGSGTQLSVL.

This chain connects TRBV4-2 to TRBJ1-4; no reliable D call. V was clipped by 0 bases and J by 7 bases, with 12 bases between them. Germline V lookup: CDR1 LGHNA, CDR2 YNFKEQ. The CDR3 covers 15 residues. The CDR3 coding sequence is TGTGCCAGCAGCCAAGAACCATCAGATGGTGAAAAACTGTTTTTT. This codes for CASSQEPSDGEKLFF.

Note on this clone: A much larger clonotype is one base distant, so this may be a read error. This sequence joins TRBV11-3 and TRBJ1-5; no firm D call. The V end lost 1 base, the J end lost 3 bases, and 4 bases lay between the germline ends. Germline loops: CDR1 SGHNT, CDR2 YENEEA. The CDR3 loop spans 13 amino acids. DNA of the CDR3: TGTGCCAGCAGCTTAGGGGCCAATCAGCCCCAGCATTTT. As protein: CASSLGANQPQHF.

This chain connects TRBV27 to TRBJ1-3; D possibly corresponds to TRBD1 (6 bases). The CDR3 consists of 15 residues. The V end was cut by 5 bases, the J end by 4 bases, with 15 bases between. Per germline, CDR1 MNHEY and CDR2 SMNVEV (reference sequence). The chain's CDR3 is CASSDPSDRGNTIYF. The CDR3 DNA sequence: TGTGCCAGCAGTGACCCAAGTGACAGGGGAAACACCATATATTTT.

This clone has just one count. The V and J genes are TRBV5-5 and TRBJ2-3, with 12 bases aligning to TRBD2. The CDR3 covers 16 residues. Germline values: CDR1 SGHKS, CDR2 YYEKEE (reference sequence). Germline trimming cut 4 bases from V and 2 bases from J; bases unmatched to any gene: 5. This CDR3 is CASSRTSGGSTDTQYF. The CDR3, as DNA: TGTGCCAGCAGCCGCACTAGCGGGGGGTCCACAGATACGCAGTATTTT. Using reference TRBV5-5 and TRBJ2-3 for the parts outside the CDR3, the full variable domain is DAGVTQSPTHLIKTRGQQVTLRCSPISGHKSVSWYQQVLGQGPQFIFQYYEKEERGRGNFPDRFSARQFPNYSSELNVNALLLGDSALYLCASSRTSGGSTDTQYFGPGTRLTVL.

The rearrangement links TRBV14 to TRBJ2-5, with 8 bases that match TRBD1. V was pared by 4 bases and J by 3 bases, with 10 bases of the junction left unmatched. Germline CDR1 SGHDN, CDR2 FVKESK. The CDR3 spans 16 residues. CDR3 DNA: TGTGCCAGCAGCCTCCTAGGAGGGACAGGTGAAGAGACCCAGTACTTC. The encoded protein is CASSLLGGTGEETQYF. The full variable domain, its missing parts supplied by reference TRBV14 and TRBJ2-5, is EAGVTQFPSHSVIEKGQTVTLRCDPISGHDNLYWYRRVMGKEIKFLLHFVKESKQDESGMPNNRFLAERTGGTYSTLKVQPAELEDSGVYFCASSLLGGTGEETQYFGPGTRLLVL.

The chain employs TRBV4-3 and TRBJ2-5; 8 bases align to TRBD2. V lost 1 base and J lost 4; bases outside the gene matches: 5. Germline V gene lookup returns CDR1 LGHNA and CDR2 YSLEER. This CDR3 is built from 15 residues. The CDR3 nucleotides are TGCGCCAGCAGCCAAGCGGGGGGGTCGGGAGAGACCCAGTACTTC. Its translation is CASSQAGGSGETQYF.

The rearrangement uses TRBV27 and TRBJ1-1, with a possible D match to TRBD1 (5 bases). The germline V gene encodes CDR1 MNHEY and CDR2 SMNVEV (reference sequence). The CDR3 is 13 amino acids. V lost 3 bases and J lost 1, with 6 bases in between. CDR3 region: CASSFTGNTEAFF. The CDR3 region has the DNA TGTGCCAGCAGTTTCACAGGGAACACTGAAGCTTTCTTT.

Note on this clone: Additional DNA sequences in this sample encode the identical CDR3. V and J are TRBV7-9 and TRBJ2-5; TRBD2 aligns across 7 bases. The ends lost 3 bases at V and 4 bases at J; junction bases unmatched: 5. The CDR3 consists of 14 residues. CDR1 is SEHNR and CDR2 is FQNEAQ in the germline V gene (reference sequence). For the CDR3, the DNA is TGTGCCAGCAGCTTCGATCGCGGGGGAGAGACCCAGTACTTC. Protein product: CASSFDRGGETQYF. The variable domain in full, with the rest retrieved from reference TRBV7-9 and TRBJ2-5, is DTGVSQNPRHKITKRGQNVTFRCDPISEHNRLYWYRQTLGQGPEFLTYFQNEAQLEKSRLLSDRFSAERPKGSFSTLEIQRTEQGDSAMYLCASSFDRGGETQYFGPGTRLLVL.

V and J are TRBV29-1 and TRBJ2-2, with 8 bases identical to TRBD1. Germline V gene sequence: CDR1 SQVTM, CDR2 ANQGSEA. The V segment lost 4 bases and the J segment 8 bases; nucleotides outside the gene matches: 12. This CDR3 has 15 residues. CDR3 in amino acids: CSVGAGGAEIGELFF. In nucleotides, the CDR3 is TGCAGCGTTGGGGCAGGGGGCGCCGAGATTGGGGAGCTGTTTTTT.

V usage is TRBV5-1 and J usage is TRBJ2-2, with 8 bases fitting TRBD1. The J segment lost 3 bases and the V segment lost 4 bases, leaving 8 bases of the junction unmatched. The CDR3 sequence is 16 residues long. Germline CDR1 reads SGHRS; CDR2 reads YFSETQ. This chain's CDR3 is CASSPGQGGYTGELFF. CDR3 nucleotides: TGCGCCAGCAGCCCCGGACAGGGCGGATACACCGGGGAGCTGTTTTTT.

The rearrangement joins TRBV4-3 to TRBJ1-2; possible D gene TRBD1, 5 bases. The V and J ends lost 0 bases and 7 bases respectively, with 15 bases between them. The germline V gene has CDR1 LGHNA and CDR2 YSLEER. CDR3 length: 15 amino acids. CDR3 loop: CASSQDRQTGRGYTF. The CDR3, as DNA: TGCGCCAGCAGCCAAGATCGGCAAACAGGACGTGGCTACACCTTC.

The chain uses TRBV19 and TRBJ1-3; D gene uncertain. The CDR3 totals 15 residues. V was trimmed by 3 bases and J by 0 bases, leaving 9 bases between them. Germline V lookup: CDR1 LNHDA, CDR2 SQIVND (reference sequence). The CDR3 here is CASSIHSGSGNTIYF. The DNA of the CDR3 is TGTGCCAGTAGTATTCACTCGGGCTCTGGAAACACCATATATTTT.

This sequence joins TRBV5-5 and TRBJ1-2; 7 bases match TRBD1. Germline V gene data show CDR1 as SGHKS and CDR2 as YYEKEE (reference sequence). The CDR3 extends over 13 amino acids. The ends lost 3 bases at V and 8 bases at J; junction bases unmatched: 7. This CDR3 is CASSYQGGSGYTF. In DNA form, the CDR3 reads TGTGCCAGCAGCTACCAAGGGGGCTCCGGCTACACCTTC.

This chain uses TRBV5-4 with TRBJ1-5; D remains ambiguous. CDR1 and CDR2 (germline): SGHNT, YYREEE (reference sequence). V lost 1 base and J lost 4, with 3 bases in between. The CDR3 length is 12 residues. This chain's CDR3 is CASSLPNQPQHF. The CDR3 DNA sequence: TGTGCCAGCAGCTTGCCTAATCAGCCCCAGCATTTT.

This sequence joins TRBV30 and TRBJ1-1, with a possible D match to TRBD1 (6 bases). CDR3 size: 13 residues. V was clipped by 0 bases and J by 6 bases, with 11 bases between them. CDR1 is GTSNPN and CDR2 is SVGIG in the germline V gene (reference sequence). Here the CDR3 DNA reads TGTGCCTGGAGTGTACGAGGGGGATCTGAAGCTTTCTTT. Translating it yields CAWSVRGGSEAFF.

J is TRBJ2-3 and V is TRBV18; maybe TRBD2 (5 bases). The V gene's germline CDR1 is KGHSH and CDR2 LQKENI. Trimming cost V 3 bases and J 4 bases, with 14 bases left between them. This CDR3 spans 15 amino acids. CDR3 DNA sequence: TGTGCCAGCTCACCCGGGGTTTCCAACGCAGATACGCAGTATTTT. It encodes CASSPGVSNADTQYF. Looking up the rest from reference TRBV18 and TRBJ2-3 gives the full variable domain: NAGVMQNPRHLVRRRGQEARLRCSPMKGHSHVYWYRQLPEEGLKFMVYLQKENIIDESGMPKERFSAEFPKEGPSILRIQQVVRGDSAAYFCASSPGVSNADTQYFGPGTRLTVL.

J is TRBJ2-5 and V is TRBV27; TRBD2 matches 11 bases. The trim removed 6 bases at V and 5 bases at J, leaving 8 bases unmatched. Looked up from germline, CDR1 is MNHEY and CDR2 is SMNVEV (reference sequence). The CDR3 covers 15 residues. The CDR3: CASSGTSGGRETQYF. Written as DNA, the CDR3 is TGTGCCAGCAGCGGAACTAGCGGGGGTCGGGAGACCCAGTACTTC.

DNA for the CDR3: TGTGCCAGCAGTACCGGGGGAACCTACAATGAGCAGTTCTTC. Encoded protein: CASSTGGTYNEQFF. This chain uses TRBV27 with TRBJ2-1, with TRBD2 as a possible D gene (6 bases). This CDR3 is 14 amino acids long. V was pared by 5 bases and J by 2 bases, with 10 bases between. Per germline, CDR1 MNHEY and CDR2 SMNVEV (reference sequence).

The chain is built from TRBV2 and TRBJ1-1; D gene uncertain. This CDR3 spans 12 amino acids. Trimming pared 6 bases from V and 0 bases from J, leaving 5 bases between. The germline CDR1 and CDR2 sequences are SNHLY and FYNNEI. DNA for the CDR3: TGTGCCAGCAGGCGATTGAACACTGAAGCTTTCTTT. Translated, it gives CASRRLNTEAFF.

The chain couples TRBV6-5 to TRBJ1-2, with D hard to call. The CDR3 consists of 11 residues. V was shortened by 4 bases and J by 4 bases, with 4 bases between the two germline ends. Looked up from germline, CDR1 is MNHEY and CDR2 is SVGAGI. CDR3 in DNA: TGTGCCAGCAGTTCGGGCTATGGCTACACCTTC. This codes for CASSSGYGYTF.

The chain has TRBV6-1 and TRBJ2-7; no definite D call. The V gene lost 8 bases and the J gene lost 0 bases, with 11 bases spanning the gap. This CDR3 comprises 13 residues. Germline CDR1 is MNHNS and CDR2 is SASEGT. The CDR3 is CASAGGPSYEQYF. DNA for the CDR3: TGTGCCAGCGCTGGCGGCCCCTCCTACGAGCAGTACTTC.

This chain links TRBV4-1 with TRBJ2-3, with a weak D call TRBD1 (6 bases). Germline assignment: CDR1 MGHRA and CDR2 YSYEKL. CDR3 length equals 17 residues. Trimming took 2 bases from V and 4 from J, leaving 19 bases between them. CDR3 coding DNA: TGCGCCAGCAGCCAACTACAGGGACGGACAGTAGCAGATACGCAGTATTTT. Protein product: CASSQLQGRTVADTQYF.

This chain links TRBV5-4 with TRBJ2-5, with 9 positions matching TRBD1. V dropped 2 bases and J dropped 5; count of bases not matched to a gene: 7. Per germline, CDR1 SGHNT and CDR2 YYREEE (reference sequence). The CDR3 spans 15 residues. CDR3 in amino acids: CASSFPTTGGETQYF. CDR3 bases: TGTGCCAGCAGCTTCCCGACGACAGGGGGTGAGACCCAGTACTTC.

The V call is TRBV14, the J call TRBJ2-5; D is undetermined. With 1 base removed from V and 4 bases from J, the gap between germline ends came to 10 bases. Germline CDR1 SGHDN, CDR2 FVKESK. This CDR3 has 14 amino acids. The CDR3 reads CASSQGARSETQYF. The CDR3 bases are TGTGCCAGCAGCCAAGGAGCCCGGTCAGAGACCCAGTACTTC.

The V call is TRBV10-3, the J call TRBJ2-1, with 7 bases matching TRBD2. Germline V gene data show CDR1 as ENHRY and CDR2 as SYGVKD. Losses at the gene ends were 0 bases for V and 1 base for J; bases not matched to a gene: 6. The CDR3 contains 17 residues. CDR3 residues: CAISESMAGESYNEQFF. As DNA, the CDR3 is TGTGCCATCAGTGAGTCGATGGCGGGGGAGTCCTACAATGAGCAGTTCTTC.